This TCR beta chain was found in a study of early T cells in non-severe SARS-CoV-2 infection. Turning to the study itself: Chains stayed unpaired after sequencing of bulk RNA from unsorted whole blood.

Whole-study findings and limits: There was a bias toward anti-spike CD8 responses in VDJdb matching, which missed private and CD4 specificities.

V shed 3 bases, J shed 2 bases, and the junction held 7 bases outside the gene matches. CDR3 length: 16 amino acids. CDR1 and CDR2 (germline): KGHSH, LQKENI. MiXCR, run by TCRdb on the 5' RACE reads, gives a single entry per CDR3 protein. The repertoire holds some 81,000 distinct CDR3 sequences, 16% seen once, with 2.9% in the top ten. Regarding this clonotype: Its antigen is still unknown.

The V call is TRBV18, the J call TRBJ2-7; the match to TRBD1 covers 10 bases. The source material was whole blood. The receptor was isolated from an adult who was a healthcare worker with PCR-confirmed SARS-CoV-2 infection or an uninfected control (not recorded which). This CDR3 is CASSPFGQGGTYEQYF. Here the CDR3 DNA reads TGTGCCAGCTCACCCTTTGGACAGGGGGGGACCTACGAGCAGTACTTC. The variable domain in full, with the rest retrieved from reference TRBV18 and TRBJ2-7, is NAGVMQNPRHLVRRRGQEARLRCSPMKGHSHVYWYRQLPEEGLKFMVYLQKENIIDESGMPKERFSAEFPKEGPSILRIQQVVRGDSAAYFCASSPFGQGGTYEQYFGPGTRLTVT.